A selection of T cell receptor beta chains follows, all from one sample in a study of vaccination effects on CD4 cells after COVID-19. Generated by immunoSEQ multiplex PCR, the TCRdb table keeps only in-frame clones and is missing some. The top ten clones hold roughly 8.7% of a sample with about 45,000 clones, around 70% of them seen once. No antigen has been assigned to these receptors. This specimen was CD4+ T cells from PBMCs cultured without peptide, taken before COVID-19 vaccination. These receptors originate from a human donor who had a prior SARS-CoV-2 infection. CDR3s include the opening cysteine and the closing phenylalanine or tryptophan.

CDR3 length	V gene	J gene	CDR3 protein
15	TRBV7-9	TRBJ2-3	CASGARPSRTDTQYF
14	TRBV7-2	TRBJ1-2	CASSSDRGRSGYTF
14	TRBV12-5	TRBJ1-5	CASGWTGGNQPQHF
12	TRBV30	TRBJ1-5	CAWDEGRQPQHF
15	TRBV30	TRBJ2-3	CAWSVRGLRTDTQYF
14	TRBV9	TRBJ2-1	CASSVGVVANEQFF
13	TRBV24-1	TRBJ2-5	CATSDWGQETQYF
17	TRBV11-2	TRBJ2-3	CASSRPDFPHSTDTQYF
12	TRBV11-3	TRBJ2-1	CASSLNRNEQFF
13	TRBV3-1/TRBV3-2	TRBJ2-7	CASSLQGPSTTYF
15	TRBV6-6	TRBJ2-5	CASSYIGRLGETQYF
12	TRBV12-5	TRBJ2-3	CASQQHTDTQYF
15	TRBV6-6	TRBJ1-6	CASKRQGSYNSPLHF
15	TRBV5-1	TRBJ2-7	CASSKGPGQTYEQYF
15	TRBV7-2	TRBJ2-1	CASSLVSASWDEQFF
14	TRBV20-1	TRBJ2-7	CSASLGTGGREQYF
16	TRBV7-6	TRBJ1-4	CASSLEGQSFNEKLFF
14	TRBV11-2	TRBJ1-2	CASSFTGDKLGYTF
14	TRBV3-1/TRBV3-2	TRBJ1-4	CASSQVNGDEKLFF
16	TRBV7-9	TRBJ1-6	CASSLFGGPGISPLHF
17	TRBV11-3	TRBJ2-4	CASSSLTSGRAKNIQYF
14	TRBV30	TRBJ2-7	CAWSQNPGLHEQYF
17	TRBV19	TRBJ2-3	CASTSGTRSTSTDTQYF
14	TRBV4-2	TRBJ2-3	CASSRQRSTDTQYF
14	TRBV6-4	TRBJ1-5	CASSVEGGNQPQHF
14	TRBV3-1/TRBV3-2	TRBJ2-3	CASSQAAMGDLKYF
16	TRBV1	TRBJ2-5	CTSSQPLAGGQETQYF
14	TRBV4-1	TRBJ1-2	CASSQPLDRSGYTF
13	TRBV18	TRBJ1-4	CASSPRVDEKLFF
15	TRBV7-2	TRBJ2-5	CASRGGGPYQETQYF
13	TRBV2	TRBJ2-7	CATTSGRTYEQYF
17	TRBV5-1	TRBJ2-3	CASSRGTSGRRGDTQYF
15	TRBV9	TRBJ1-2	CASSVVGTGNYGYTF
14	TRBV5-1	TRBJ1-2	CASSLGDRGYGYTF